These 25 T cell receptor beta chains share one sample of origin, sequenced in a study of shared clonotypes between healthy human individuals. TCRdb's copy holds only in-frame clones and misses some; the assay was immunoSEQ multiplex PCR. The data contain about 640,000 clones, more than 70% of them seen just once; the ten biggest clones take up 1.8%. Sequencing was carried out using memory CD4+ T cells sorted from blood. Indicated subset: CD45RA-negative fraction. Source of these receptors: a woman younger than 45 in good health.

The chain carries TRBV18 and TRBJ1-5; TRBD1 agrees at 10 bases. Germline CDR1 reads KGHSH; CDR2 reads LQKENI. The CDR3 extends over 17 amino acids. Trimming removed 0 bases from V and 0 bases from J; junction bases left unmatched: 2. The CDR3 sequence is CASSPPGQGYSNQPQHF. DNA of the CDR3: TGTGCCAGCTCACCACCGGGACAGGGGTATAGCAATCAGCCCCAGCATTTT.

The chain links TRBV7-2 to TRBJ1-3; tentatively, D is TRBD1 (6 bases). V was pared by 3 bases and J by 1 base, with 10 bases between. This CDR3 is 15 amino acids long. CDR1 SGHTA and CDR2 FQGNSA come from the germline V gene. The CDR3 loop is CASSFTGTSGNTIYF. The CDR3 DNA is TGTGCCAGCAGCTTCACAGGGACATCTGGAAACACCATATATTTT.

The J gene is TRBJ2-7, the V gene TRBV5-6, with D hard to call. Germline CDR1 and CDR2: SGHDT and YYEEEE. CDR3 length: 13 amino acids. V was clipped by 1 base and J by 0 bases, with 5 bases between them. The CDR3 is CASSLPNSYEQYF. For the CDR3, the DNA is TGTGCCAGCAGCTTGCCCAACTCCTACGAGCAGTACTTC. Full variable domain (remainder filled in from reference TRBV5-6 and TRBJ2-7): DAGVTQSPTHLIKTRGQQVTLRCSPKSGHDTVSWYQQALGQGPQFIFQYYEEEERQRGNFPDRFSGHQFPNYSSELNVNALLLGDSALYLCASSLPNSYEQYFGPGTRLTVT.

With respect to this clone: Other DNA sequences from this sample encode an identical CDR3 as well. CDR3 protein: CASSLGTGGNTQYF. CDR3 sequence (DNA): TGCGCCAGCAGCTTGGGGACAGGGGGTAATACGCAGTATTTT. The rearrangement uses TRBV5-1 and TRBJ2-3, with 10 bases fitting TRBD1. The CDR3 has 14 amino acids. With 0 bases clipped from V and 7 bases from J, the junction kept 2 bases outside the gene matches. In germline, CDR1 is SGHRS, CDR2 YFSETQ.

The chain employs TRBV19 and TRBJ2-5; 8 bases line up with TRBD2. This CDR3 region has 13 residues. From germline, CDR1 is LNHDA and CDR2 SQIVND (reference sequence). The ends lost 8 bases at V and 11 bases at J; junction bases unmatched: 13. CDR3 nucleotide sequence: TGTGCCAGTGCCGGGACTAGGGTAGGGGAGCAGTACTTC. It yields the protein CASAGTRVGEQYF.

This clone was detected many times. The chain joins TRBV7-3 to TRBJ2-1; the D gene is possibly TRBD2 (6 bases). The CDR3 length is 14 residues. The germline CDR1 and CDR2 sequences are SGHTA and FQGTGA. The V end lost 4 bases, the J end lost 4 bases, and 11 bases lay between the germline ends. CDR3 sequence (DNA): TGTGCCAGCAGCTCCCGGGACTCTTACAATGAGCAGTTCTTC. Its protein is CASSSRDSYNEQFF.

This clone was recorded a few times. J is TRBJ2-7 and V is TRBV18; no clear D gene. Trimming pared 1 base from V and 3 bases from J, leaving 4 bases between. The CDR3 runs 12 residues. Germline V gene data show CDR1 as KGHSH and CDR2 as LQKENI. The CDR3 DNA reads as TGTGCCAGCTCACCACAGGTCTACGAGCAGTACTTC. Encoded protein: CASSPQVYEQYF.

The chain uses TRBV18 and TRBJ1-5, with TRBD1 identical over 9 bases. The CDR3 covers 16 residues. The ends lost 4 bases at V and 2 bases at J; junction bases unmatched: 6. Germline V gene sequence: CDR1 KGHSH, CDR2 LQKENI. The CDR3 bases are TGTGCCAGCTCACAAACGGACAGGGGTGGCAATCAGCCCCAGCATTTT. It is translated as CASSQTDRGGNQPQHF. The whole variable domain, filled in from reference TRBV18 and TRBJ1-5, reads NAGVMQNPRHLVRRRGQEARLRCSPMKGHSHVYWYRQLPEEGLKFMVYLQKENIIDESGMPKERFSAEFPKEGPSILRIQQVVRGDSAAYFCASSQTDRGGNQPQHFGDGTRLSIL.

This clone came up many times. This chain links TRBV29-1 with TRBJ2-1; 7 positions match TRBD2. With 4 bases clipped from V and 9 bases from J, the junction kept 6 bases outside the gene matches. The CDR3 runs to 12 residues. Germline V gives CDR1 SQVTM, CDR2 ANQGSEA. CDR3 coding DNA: TGCAGCGTTGGGCGGGAGAGCTTTGAGCAGTTCTTC. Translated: CSVGRESFEQFF.

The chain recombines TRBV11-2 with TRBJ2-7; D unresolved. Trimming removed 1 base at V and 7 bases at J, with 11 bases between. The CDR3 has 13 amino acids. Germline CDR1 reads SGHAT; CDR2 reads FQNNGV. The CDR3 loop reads CASSLAASREQYF. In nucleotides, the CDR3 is TGTGCCAGCAGCTTAGCGGCTTCACGGGAGCAGTACTTC.

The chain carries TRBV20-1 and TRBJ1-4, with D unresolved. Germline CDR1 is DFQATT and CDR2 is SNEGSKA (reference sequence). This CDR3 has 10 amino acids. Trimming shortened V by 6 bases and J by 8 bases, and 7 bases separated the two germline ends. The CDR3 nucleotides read TGCAGTGCAAACAGAGAAAAACTGTTTTTT. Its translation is CSANREKLFF.

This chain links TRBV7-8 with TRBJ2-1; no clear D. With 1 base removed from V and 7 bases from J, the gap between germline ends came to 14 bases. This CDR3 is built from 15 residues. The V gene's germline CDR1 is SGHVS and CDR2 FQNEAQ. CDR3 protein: CASSLGVSNWNEQFF. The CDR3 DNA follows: TGTGCCAGCAGCTTAGGGGTTTCGAATTGGAATGAGCAGTTCTTC.

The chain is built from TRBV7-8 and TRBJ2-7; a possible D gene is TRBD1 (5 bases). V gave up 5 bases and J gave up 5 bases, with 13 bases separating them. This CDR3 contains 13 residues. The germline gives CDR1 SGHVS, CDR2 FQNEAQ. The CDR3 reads CASSQGQSNEQYF. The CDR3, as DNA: TGTGCCAGCAGCCAGGGCCAGTCCAACGAGCAGTACTTC.

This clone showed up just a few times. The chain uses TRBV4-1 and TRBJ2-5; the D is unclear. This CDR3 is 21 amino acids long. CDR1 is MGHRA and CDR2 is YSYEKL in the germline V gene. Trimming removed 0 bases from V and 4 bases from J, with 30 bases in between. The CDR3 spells CASSQDPLSYSLGSLRETQYF. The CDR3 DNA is TGCGCCAGCAGCCAAGACCCCCTATCCTACTCCCTGGGTAGCTTGAGAGAGACCCAGTACTTC.

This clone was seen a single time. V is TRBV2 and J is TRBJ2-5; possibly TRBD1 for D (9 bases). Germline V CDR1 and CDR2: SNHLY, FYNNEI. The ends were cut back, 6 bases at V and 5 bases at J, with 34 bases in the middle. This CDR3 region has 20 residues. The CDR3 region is CASREPSNRGPSGSWETQYF. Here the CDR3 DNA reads TGTGCCAGCAGAGAGCCCTCGAACAGGGGGCCAAGCGGGAGTTGGGAGACCCAGTACTTC.

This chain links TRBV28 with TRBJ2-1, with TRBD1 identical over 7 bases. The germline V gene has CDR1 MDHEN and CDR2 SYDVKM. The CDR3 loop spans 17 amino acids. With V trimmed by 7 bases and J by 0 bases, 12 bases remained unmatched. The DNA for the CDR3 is TGTGCCAGCACCGGGACAGAAAACTTGCGCTCCTACAATGAGCAGTTCTTC. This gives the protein CASTGTENLRSYNEQFF.

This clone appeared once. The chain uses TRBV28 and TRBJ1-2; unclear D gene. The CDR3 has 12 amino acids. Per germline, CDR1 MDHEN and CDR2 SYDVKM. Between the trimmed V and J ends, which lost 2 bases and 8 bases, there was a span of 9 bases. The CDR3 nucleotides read TGTGCCAGCAGTTTAGGGAGGATCGGCTACACCTTC. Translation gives CASSLGRIGYTF.

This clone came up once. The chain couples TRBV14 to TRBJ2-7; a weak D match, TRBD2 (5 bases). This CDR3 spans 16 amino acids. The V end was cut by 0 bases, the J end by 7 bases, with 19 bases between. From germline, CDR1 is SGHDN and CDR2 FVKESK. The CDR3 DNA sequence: TGTGCCAGCAGCCAAGATGGGCGCGGACTGGTGGGGGAGCAGTACTTC. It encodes CASSQDGRGLVGEQYF.

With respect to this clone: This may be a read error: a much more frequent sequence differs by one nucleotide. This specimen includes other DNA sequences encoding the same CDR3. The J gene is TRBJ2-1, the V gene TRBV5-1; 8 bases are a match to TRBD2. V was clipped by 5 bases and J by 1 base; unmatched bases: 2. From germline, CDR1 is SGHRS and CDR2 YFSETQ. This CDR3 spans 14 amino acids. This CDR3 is CASSLAGSYNEQFF. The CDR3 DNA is TGCGCCAGCAGTTTAGCGGGGTCCTACAATGAGCAGTTCTTC.

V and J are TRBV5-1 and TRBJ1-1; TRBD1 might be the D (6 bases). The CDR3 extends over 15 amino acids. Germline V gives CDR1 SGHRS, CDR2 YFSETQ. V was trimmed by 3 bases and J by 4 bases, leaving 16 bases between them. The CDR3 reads CASSSQGRGATEAFF. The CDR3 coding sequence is TGCGCCAGCAGCTCGCAGGGCAGGGGTGCCACTGAAGCTTTCTTT.

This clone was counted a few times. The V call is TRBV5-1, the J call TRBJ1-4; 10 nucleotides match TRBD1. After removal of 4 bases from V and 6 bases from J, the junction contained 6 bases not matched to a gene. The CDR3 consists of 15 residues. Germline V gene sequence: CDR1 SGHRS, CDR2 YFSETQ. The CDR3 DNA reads TGCGCCAGCAGCAAACCGGGACAGGGGCATGAAAAACTGTTTTTT. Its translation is CASSKPGQGHEKLFF.

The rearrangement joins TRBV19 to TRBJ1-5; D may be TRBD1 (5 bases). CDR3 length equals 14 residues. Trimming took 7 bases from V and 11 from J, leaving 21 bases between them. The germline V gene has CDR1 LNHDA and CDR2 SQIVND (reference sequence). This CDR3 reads CASKISRDYRAQHF. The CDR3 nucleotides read TGTGCCAGTAAAATTAGTCGGGACTATCGGGCCCAGCATTTT. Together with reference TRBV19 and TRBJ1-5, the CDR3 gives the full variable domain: DGGITQSPKYLFRKEGQNVTLSCEQNLNHDAMYWYRQDPGQGLRLIYYSQIVNDFQKGDIAEGYSVSREKKESFPLTVTSAQKNPTAFYLCASKISRDYRAQHFGDGTRLSIL.

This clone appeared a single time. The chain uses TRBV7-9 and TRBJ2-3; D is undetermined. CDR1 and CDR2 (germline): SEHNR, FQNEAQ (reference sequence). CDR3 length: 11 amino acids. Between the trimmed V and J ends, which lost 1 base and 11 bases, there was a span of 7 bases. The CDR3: CASSLGQKQYF. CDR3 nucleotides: TGTGCCAGCAGCTTAGGGCAGAAGCAGTATTTT.

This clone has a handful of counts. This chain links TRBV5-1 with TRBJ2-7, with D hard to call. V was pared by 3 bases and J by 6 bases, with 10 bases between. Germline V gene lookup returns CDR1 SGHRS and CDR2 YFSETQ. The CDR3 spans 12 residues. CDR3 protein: CASSSPPSEQYF. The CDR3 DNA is TGCGCCAGCAGCTCCCCTCCCTCCGAGCAGTACTTC.

CDR3 bases: TGCGCCAGCTTTTCAGAGACTGAAGCTTTCTTT. It codes for CASFSETEAFF. The rearrangement links TRBV5-1 to TRBJ1-1, with D hard to call. CDR3 length equals 11 residues. The V gene lost 7 bases and the J gene lost 5 bases, with 9 bases spanning the gap. Germline V lookup: CDR1 SGHRS, CDR2 YFSETQ.